This note documents a single T cell receptor (beta chain) sequence. Its matching antigen is unknown. This same CDR3 is encoded by further DNA sequences in the sample. Normal lung sampling was at least 3 cm from the tumour, as distant as possible. These data are taken from a study of immune cell composition in non-small cell lung cancer. General study results and limits: In adenocarcinoma, maximal tumour-associated clone frequency tracked TIL tumour reactivity. Tumour-associated clones >0.5% occurred in roughly 30% of adenocarcinomas, 75% of squamous.

V was shortened by 3 bases and J by 3 bases, with 8 bases between the two germline ends. CDR1 is MNHNS, CDR2 SASEGT, per germline. The CDR3 loop spans 13 amino acids. Repertoires were generated with immunoSEQ multiplex PCR, while TCRdb's copy carries only in-frame clones and drops some. The data show a few thousand clones, roughly 77% seen once. This sequence originates from a human donor with non-small cell lung cancer. Sequenced material: non-adjacent lung tissue. The rearrangement links TRBV6-1 to TRBJ1-2, with D maybe TRBD1 (5 bases). The CDR3 here is CASSESGDYGYTF. In nucleotides, the CDR3 is TGTGCCAGCAGTGAGTCGGGGGACTATGGCTACACCTTC.